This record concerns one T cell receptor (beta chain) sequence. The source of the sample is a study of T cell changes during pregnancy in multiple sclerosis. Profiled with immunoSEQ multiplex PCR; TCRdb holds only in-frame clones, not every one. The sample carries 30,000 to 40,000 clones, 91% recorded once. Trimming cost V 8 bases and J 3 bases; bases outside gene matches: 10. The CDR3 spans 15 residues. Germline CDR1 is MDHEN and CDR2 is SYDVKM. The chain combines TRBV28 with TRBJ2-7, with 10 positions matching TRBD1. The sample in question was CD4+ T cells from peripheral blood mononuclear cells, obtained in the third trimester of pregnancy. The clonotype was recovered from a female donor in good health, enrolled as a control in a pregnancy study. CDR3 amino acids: CASSPFRDRGYEQYF. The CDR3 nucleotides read TGTGCCAGCTCCCCTTTCCGGGACAGGGGCTACGAGCAGTACTTC. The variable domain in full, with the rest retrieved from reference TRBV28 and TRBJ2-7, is DVKVTQSSRYLVKRTGEKVFLECVQDMDHENMFWYRQDPGLGLRLIYFSYDVKMKEKGDIPEGYSVSREKKERFSLILESASTNQTSMYLCASSPFRDRGYEQYFGPGTRLTVT.